These 26 T cell receptor beta chains originate from one sample sequenced in a study of response to subunit inactivated influenza vaccine. TCRdb independently ran MiXCR on the RT-PCR reads; one entry per CDR3 protein. The repertoire includes around 320,000 distinct CDR3 sequences, roughly 22% of them detected once, and approximately 10% sits in the top ten. This material consisted of PBMCs from blood, taken approximately 20 months after vaccination. The receptors stem from a man aged 50 to 69 who received an inactivated influenza vaccine.

This clonotype was observed a single time. This chain joins TRBV4-3 and TRBJ2-4; TRBD2 aligns across 10 bases. V shed 1 base, J shed 1 base, and the junction held 4 bases outside the gene matches. Germline V gives CDR1 LGHNA, CDR2 YSLEER. The CDR3 totals 17 residues. The CDR3 nucleotides are TGCGCCAGCAGCCAAGGGTTGACTAGCGGGGCCAAAAACATTCAGTACTTC. Its protein product is CASSQGLTSGAKNIQYF.

This clonotype was observed a few times. This chain's CDR3 is CSGYRGRGTEAFF. The CDR3 DNA is TGCAGCGGGTACAGGGGGCGCGGGACTGAAGCTTTCTTT. The V gene is TRBV29-1, the J gene TRBJ1-1; 9 bases are shared with TRBD1. Germline-derived CDR1 and CDR2 are SQVTM and ANQGSEA. This CDR3 contains 13 residues. V lost 7 bases and J lost 5; bases outside the gene matches: 8.

The V and J genes are TRBV6-2 or TRBV6-3 and TRBJ1-5, with D possibly TRBD1 on 6 matching bases. Germline lookup yields CDR1 MNHEY and CDR2 SVGEGT. V lost 7 bases to trimming and J lost 5 bases, with 24 bases between them. The CDR3 length is 17 residues. The CDR3 region is CASILGPAAGVDQPQHF. CDR3 bases: TGTGCCAGCATTCTAGGACCCGCGGCAGGGGTCGATCAGCCCCAGCATTTT.

This clonotype has only a few counts. This chain joins TRBV4-1 and TRBJ2-7; maybe TRBD2 (5 bases). V shed 1 base and J shed 3 bases, with 7 bases lying between them. The CDR3 length is 13 residues. Looked up from germline, CDR1 is MGHRA and CDR2 is YSYEKL. CDR3 DNA sequence: TGCGCCAGCAGCCAAGTACTAGGCTACGAGCAGTACTTC. Amino acid sequence: CASSQVLGYEQYF.

This clonotype was counted between two and nine times. Here the CDR3 DNA reads TGTGCCAGCAGCCAAGAAAGGGGGACTGGAAACACCATATATTTT. It codes for CASSQERGTGNTIYF. This sequence joins TRBV4-2 and TRBJ1-3; D may be TRBD1 (6 bases). Per the germline V gene, CDR1 is LGHNA and CDR2 is YNFKEQ. The CDR3 covers 15 residues. Trimming took 0 bases from V and 2 from J, leaving 8 bases between them.

This chain links TRBV18 with TRBJ2-7, with D perhaps assigned TRBD1 or TRBD2 (5 bases each). The CDR3 has 15 residues. V was pared by 4 bases and J by 0 bases, with 13 bases between. Germline V gene lookup returns CDR1 KGHSH and CDR2 LQKENI. CDR3 loop: CASSLGPLPSYEQYF. Here the CDR3 DNA reads TGTGCCAGCTCACTGGGACCGCTGCCCTCCTACGAGCAGTACTTC.

This clonotype has only one observation. V is TRBV4-1 and J is TRBJ2-1, with D tentatively TRBD1 (5 bases). The CDR3 totals 18 residues. The germline V gene has CDR1 MGHRA and CDR2 YSYEKL. V dropped 0 bases and J dropped 0 bases, with 15 bases sitting between them. The CDR3 protein is CASSQDPRQRSSYNEQFF. The CDR3 DNA reads TGCGCCAGCAGCCAAGACCCCAGACAGAGGAGCTCCTACAATGAGCAGTTCTTC.

J is TRBJ2-4 and V is TRBV12-2; TRBD1 is the table's D call and was not checked against the DNA. TRBV12-2 counts as a pseudogene. The CDR3 runs 16 residues. For the CDR3, the DNA is TGTGCAAGTCGCTTTAGCAGGAAGGGGCGGATGGACATTCAGTACTTC. It is translated as CASRFSRKGRMDIQYF.

The chain is built from TRBV7-9 and TRBJ2-5, with D possibly matching TRBD1 (6 bases). Trimming took off 1 base at V and 4 bases at J, with 13 bases between the two ends. This CDR3 contains 15 residues. CDR1 is SEHNR and CDR2 is FQNEAQ in the germline V gene (reference sequence). CDR3: CASSLDTGFSETQYF. CDR3 DNA sequence: TGTGCCAGCAGCTTAGACACAGGGTTCTCAGAGACCCAGTACTTC.

This clonotype has only a few counts. The V gene is TRBV10-3, the J gene TRBJ2-7, with D possibly being TRBD1 or TRBD2 (5 bases each). This CDR3 region has 14 residues. V lost 4 bases, J lost 2 bases, and 12 bases lay in between. CDR1 and CDR2 (germline): ENHRY, SYGVKD. CDR3 DNA sequence: TGTGCCATCAGTGGCAGGGACGCCCCCTACGAGCAGTACTTC. Its protein product is CAISGRDAPYEQYF.

This clonotype was found many times. The rearrangement uses TRBV7-9 and TRBJ1-6; no clear D gene. V lost 1 base to trimming and J lost 6 bases, with 4 bases between them. CDR1 and CDR2 (germline): SEHNR, FQNEAQ (reference sequence). The length of the CDR3 is 13 residues. The CDR3 nucleotides read TGTGCCAGCAGCTTAGGTCCTAATTCACCCCTCCACTTT. Translating gives CASSLGPNSPLHF.

This chain connects TRBV28 to TRBJ2-5, with D maybe TRBD1 (6 bases). The CDR3 covers 15 residues. Looked up from germline, CDR1 is MDHEN and CDR2 is SYDVKM. Trimming shortened V by 6 bases and J by 0 bases, and 14 bases separated the two germline ends. In DNA form, the CDR3 reads TGTGCCAGCAGCCGTGGGGGACACAACCAAGAGACCCAGTACTTC. It is translated as CASSRGGHNQETQYF.

The chain uses TRBV28 and TRBJ2-7; D gene ambiguous. CDR3 length: 15 residues. V gave up 7 bases and J gave up 0 bases, with 16 bases separating them. CDR1 is MDHEN and CDR2 is SYDVKM in the germline V gene. Here the CDR3 reads CASTKGTASSYEQYF. In DNA, the CDR3 is TGTGCCAGCACCAAAGGTACGGCGAGCTCCTACGAGCAGTACTTC.

CDR3 amino acids: CSASSGRSYEQYF. The CDR3 DNA follows: TGCAGTGCTAGTTCTGGCCGCTCCTACGAGCAGTACTTC. The V and J genes are TRBV20-1 and TRBJ2-7; D remains unclear. The ends were cut back, 3 bases at V and 0 bases at J, with 9 bases in the middle. CDR3 length: 13 residues. The germline gives CDR1 DFQATT, CDR2 SNEGSKA (reference sequence).

This chain links TRBV7-2 with TRBJ2-5; D gene uncertain. CDR3 length: 16 amino acids. Trimming pared 7 bases from V and 0 bases from J, leaving 18 bases between. Germline V gene data show CDR1 as SGHTA and CDR2 as FQGNSA. This chain's CDR3 is CASTLQASKYQETQYF. In nucleotides, the CDR3 is TGTGCCAGCACCTTGCAGGCCTCAAAGTACCAAGAGACCCAGTACTTC.

This clonotype occurred a few times. J is TRBJ1-2 and V is TRBV12-3 or TRBV12-4; D is ambiguous. The CDR3 contains 16 residues. V was cut by 0 bases and J by 6 bases, with 17 bases left in between. CDR3 amino acids: CASSLAGSARADGYTF. CDR3 nucleotide sequence: TGTGCCAGCAGTTTAGCGGGGTCCGCCCGGGCCGATGGCTACACCTTC.

The rearrangement links TRBV20-1 to TRBJ1-5; TRBD1 agrees at 8 bases. CDR1 and CDR2 from the germline V gene are DFQATT and SNEGSKA (reference sequence). The CDR3 spans 15 residues. V lost 5 bases, J lost 4 bases, and 10 bases stayed unmatched. CDR3 loop: CSAHTSGGRNQPQHF. Here the CDR3 DNA reads TGCAGTGCTCATACCTCAGGGGGCAGGAATCAGCCCCAGCATTTT.

In this sample, this clonotype turned up many times. CDR3 loop: CASQVAGGNYGYTF. DNA of the CDR3: TGTGCCAGCCAGGTGGCAGGGGGAAACTATGGCTACACCTTC. The V and J genes are TRBV2 and TRBJ1-2; TRBD1 matches 7 bases. Trimming cost V 8 bases and J 2 bases; bases outside gene matches: 8. The CDR3 totals 14 residues. Germline V gene sequence: CDR1 SNHLY, CDR2 FYNNEI.

This clonotype was picked up many times. The chain joins TRBV12-3 or TRBV12-4 to TRBJ1-4; TRBD1 matches 11 bases. V lost 5 bases and J lost 4; bases outside the gene matches: 3. The CDR3 has 15 amino acids. The DNA of the CDR3 is TGTGCCAGCAGTAACGGGACAGGGGGTAATGAAAAACTGTTTTTT. Protein product: CASSNGTGGNEKLFF.

V and J are TRBV7-9 and TRBJ2-1; D is unclear. The CDR3 runs to 12 residues. V dropped 1 base and J dropped 14 bases, with 12 bases sitting between them. Germline V lookup: CDR1 SEHNR, CDR2 FQNEAQ (reference sequence). The CDR3 DNA reads as TGTGCCAGCAGCTTAGGGGCTTCTCAGGAGTTCTTC. Translation gives CASSLGASQEFF.

This clonotype has a single count. This chain links TRBV29-1 with TRBJ1-5; TRBD1 is a possible D gene (5 bases). Trimming took off 4 bases at V and 7 bases at J, with 11 bases between the two ends. Germline V gene data show CDR1 as SQVTM and CDR2 as ANQGSEA. The CDR3 runs 12 residues. CDR3 protein: CSVGEGKQPQHF. DNA of the CDR3: TGCAGCGTTGGGGAGGGGAAACAGCCCCAGCATTTT.

This clonotype has more than one count but fewer than ten. The chain employs TRBV7-9 and TRBJ2-7; 8 positions match TRBD1. This CDR3 has 13 residues. The germline CDR1 and CDR2 sequences are SEHNR and FQNEAQ (reference sequence). Trimming removed 5 bases from V and 6 bases from J; junction bases left unmatched: 6. In nucleotides, the CDR3 is TGTGCCAGCAGCATGACAGGGGAACGCGAGCAGTACTTC. This translates into CASSMTGEREQYF.

At least ten counts were recorded for this clonotype. The V and J genes are TRBV12-3 or TRBV12-4 and TRBJ2-1; D gene uncertain. The CDR3 contains 14 residues. The V and J ends lost 3 bases and 0 bases respectively, with 6 bases between them. CDR3 sequence: CASSFHSSYNEQFF. For the CDR3, the DNA is TGTGCCAGCAGTTTCCACAGCTCCTACAATGAGCAGTTCTTC.

J is TRBJ2-7 and V is TRBV5-1; maybe TRBD2 (6 bases). The CDR3 totals 16 residues. Trimming stripped 0 bases from V and 0 bases from J, with 13 bases between. Germline CDR1 SGHRS, CDR2 YFSETQ. This CDR3 is CASSLALTSSSYEQYF. The CDR3 coding sequence is TGCGCCAGCAGCTTGGCCCTGACTAGTTCCTCCTACGAGCAGTACTTC.

CDR3 residues: CSARDRSYSNQPQHF. CDR3 nucleotides: TGCAGTGCTAGAGATCGGAGTTATAGCAATCAGCCCCAGCATTTT. This rearrangement joins TRBV20-1 to TRBJ1-5; D ambiguous. The germline V and J ends were trimmed by 0 bases and 0 bases, with 9 bases remaining between them. The CDR3 totals 15 residues. CDR1 and CDR2 from the germline V gene are DFQATT and SNEGSKA (reference sequence).

This clonotype has just one count. CDR3 loop: CATSGRGLGTDTQYF. In DNA, the CDR3 is TGTGCCACCAGCGGGAGGGGCTTGGGGACAGATACGCAGTATTTT. The J gene is TRBJ2-3, the V gene TRBV15; TRBD2 aligns across 7 bases. The germline V gene has CDR1 LNHNV and CDR2 YYDKDF (reference sequence). The CDR3 contains 15 residues. Trimming removed 5 bases from V and 3 bases from J; junction bases left unmatched: 8.